This T cell receptor (beta chain) was retrieved from a study of T cells in Graves' hyperthyroidism and ophthalmopathy. As concerns this clonotype: No antigen is known for it.

Whole-study results and caveats: Blood shared most expanded thyroid clonotypes above 0.001. Model predictions of ophthalmopathy came a median roughly 6.4 months before onset.

Uncontrolled infections, other autoimmune diseases, pregnancy or lactation led to exclusion of patients. It was 10 ml of fresh peripheral blood that supplied the PBMCs. There were TCR beta CDR3 regions amplified from RNA transcripts. First-round RT-PCR with HTBI primers amplified the TCR CDR3 region. TCRdb ran MiXCR on the multiplex PCR reads and lists one entry per CDR3 protein. The table has fewer than 900,000 distinct CDR3 sequences, around 20% seen once; the top ten hold around 15%. V lost 5 bases, J lost 7 bases, and 10 bases stayed unmatched. The CDR3 is 14 residues long. From germline, CDR1 is SEHNR and CDR2 FQNEAQ (reference sequence).

This TCR was recovered from a woman aged 50 to 60 with Graves' hyperthyroidism that later progressed to Graves' ophthalmopathy. The sample was blood. The chain uses TRBV7-9 and TRBJ1-2, with 7 bases fitting TRBD1. CDR3 sequence (DNA): TGTGCCAGCAGCAACCCGACAGGGTTGAGTGGCTACACCTTC. Protein sequence: CASSNPTGLSGYTF.